Listed below are T cell receptor beta chains from one sample, sequenced in a study of monozygotic twins with inflammatory bowel disease. TCRdb re-called the 5' RACE reads and catalogs CDR3 proteins one per entry, DNA excluded. This sample's clone table lists about 450,000 distinct CDR3 sequences. The sequenced sample was blood. The receptors were sampled from a human donor with ulcerative colitis or Crohn's disease, or a healthy co-twin of an affected twin (not recorded which). CDR3s include the opening cysteine and the closing phenylalanine or tryptophan.

j_call cdr3_length v_call cdr3_aa
TRBJ1-1 15 TRBV10-3 CAISESKGARAQAFF
TRBJ1-2 11 TRBV6-5 CASGPGDGYTF
TRBJ2-3 14 TRBV4-3 CASSQAREGDTQYF
TRBJ1-6 15 TRBV13 CASSLGQGNNSPLHF
TRBJ2-2 13 TRBV19 CASRAEGSGELFF
TRBJ2-1 16 TRBV6-2/TRBV6-3 CASRPLTSGWPNEQFF
TRBJ2-3 17 TRBV7-2 CASSLASSGRGTDTQYF
TRBJ2-3 14 TRBV5-8 CASSLGAVSDTQYF
TRBJ2-7 13 TRBV7-8 CASSLVSAGEQYF
TRBJ1-2 14 TRBV19 CASSSTAGRFLYTF
TRBJ2-7 13 TRBV3-1 CASSQVSSYEQYF
TRBJ2-1 16 TRBV7-3 CASSLYGDSSYNEQFF
TRBJ2-2 11 TRBV29-1 CSVLQGWELFF
TRBJ2-7 14 TRBV3-1 CASSQGTSGSEQYF
TRBJ1-2 12 TRBV10-3 CAISEGSGGYTF
TRBJ1-3 12 TRBV20-1 CSASDSGNTIYF
TRBJ2-3 15 TRBV20-1 CSARDRVGLTDTQYF
TRBJ1-1 15 TRBV5-1 CASSVGQSVNTEAFF
TRBJ2-2 19 TRBV5-1 CASSLEPTWGLSNTGELFF
TRBJ2-6 13 TRBV28 CASSFPGANVLTF
TRBJ1-2 16 TRBV7-3 CASSLTGQGVFDGYTF
TRBJ2-2 14 TRBV19 CACYGTLKPGELFF
TRBJ2-1 15 TRBV6-5 CASSWTSGGGDEQFF
TRBJ1-2 13 TRBV29-1 CSVPEDRRYGYTF
TRBJ2-7 11 TRBV20-1 CSAGTIYEQYF
TRBJ2-5 15 TRBV2 CASRGLAVPQETQYF
TRBJ2-6 16 TRBV19 CASSSPDGSGANVLTF
TRBJ2-7 16 TRBV5-1 CASSLFSGGGLYEQYF
TRBJ2-2 15 TRBV29-1 CSASERGTGTGELFF
TRBJ1-6 15 TRBV7-2 CASSLALTGNSPLHF
TRBJ2-5 15 TRBV6-5 CASSYFRGPRETQYF
TRBJ2-1 12 TRBV30 CAWNGGRDEQFF
TRBJ1-4 12 TRBV29-1 CSVGQVNEKLFF
TRBJ2-5 15 TRBV7-2 CASSSRSGSQETQYF
TRBJ2-6 16 TRBV7-2 CASRTEDRAGTNVLTF
TRBJ1-1 14 TRBV3-1 CASSQAALNTEAFF
TRBJ2-7 14 TRBV6-2/TRBV6-3 CASSKSGRGYEQYF
TRBJ1-3 16 TRBV2 CASSRDRGASGNTIYF
TRBJ1-4 14 TRBV29-1 CSVGPGQPNEKLFF
TRBJ2-6 14 TRBV29-1 CSVDVGSGANVLTF
TRBJ2-6 19 TRBV10-3 CAISDPTGQGDSGANVLTF
TRBJ1-4 15 TRBV7-2 CASSLDRVGNEKLFF
TRBJ1-1 14 TRBV5-1 CASSLVGAREEAFF
TRBJ2-1 14 TRBV5-1 CASSPTTGRNEQFF
TRBJ2-1 15 TRBV9 CARRGAGRTYNEQFF
TRBJ1-1 14 TRBV5-1 CASSHGGPGPEAFF
TRBJ1-1 14 TRBV5-1 CASSLVERNTEAFF
TRBJ1-4 14 TRBV18 CASSPTTGEEKLFF
TRBJ1-1 13 TRBV2 CATGTLPNTEAFF
TRBJ1-6 15 TRBV18 CASSPRGQGGSPLHF
TRBJ1-4 15 TRBV12-3/TRBV12-4 CASRHRDSRNEKLFF
TRBJ1-1 14 TRBV7-2 CASSWIQPDTEAFF
TRBJ1-1 15 TRBV4-1 CASSQDWQGRTEAFF
TRBJ2-1 15 TRBV7-2 CASSPPGLAYGEQFF
TRBJ2-1 15 TRBV11-1 CASSFQRGAYNEQFF
TRBJ1-4 15 TRBV12-3/TRBV12-4 CASSPSGITNEKLFF
TRBJ2-1 16 TRBV30 CAWSVLSGGPFHEQFF
TRBJ1-2 15 TRBV5-8 CATTFQALVGYGYTF
TRBJ2-2 16 TRBV7-9 CASRLSRGPDTGELFF